This entry features one T cell receptor beta chain sequence. The table lists this clone with a count of one. Its binding antigen is unknown. No much larger clone exists at a distance of one base, and base qualities are not known. The collaborating institutions used their own protocols to collect whole blood in K2EDTA tubes. For TCRbeta analysis, collaborator samples were shipped as frozen whole blood, as isolated PBMCs, or as DNA extracted from either sample type. TCRbeta CDR3 regions were amplified from genomic DNA by means of the immunoSEQ Assay, a bias-controlled multiplex PCR. As for how the authors treated the data: The number of nucleated cells in each sample was estimated from the amplification of reference gene primers within the assay. To quantify the absolute abundance of each unique TCRbeta CDR3 rearrangement, sequence reads were collapsed and filtered. For each sample, productive Simpson clonality was calculated as the square root of Simpson's diversity index over productive rearrangements. TCRdb took this table from immuneACCESS and kept in-frame rearrangements with V and J called. Such tables lack part of the clones; where checked against another copy, unresolved V genes explain under half of the gap, and the rest is unexplained. The V and J calls and clone size come from that table; D and trimming were worked out from the DNA. The sample records about 160,000 clones, 86% of which are singletons. The ten largest clones add up to roughly 3.3% of the sample.

Trimmed from V: 5 bases; trimmed from J: 5 bases; junction bases lacking a gene match: 3. The CDR3 covers 13 residues, taking in both the cysteine and the phenylalanine. The only DNA kept is the CDR3, 39 bases in frame from the first base. The germline V gene provides CDR1 MDHEN and CDR2 SYDVKM. The sample belongs to a study of blood T cell repertoires in COVID-19 (TCRdb year 2020). Looking at the study overall: The collaborator samples originated in the United States, Italy and Spain and spanned the acute and convalescent phases of COVID-19. A de-identified subject ID, COVID-19 status, age in years and sex were almost always included in the sample metadata. The material from the prospective study consisted of cDNA or gDNA derived from T cells, B-cell-depleted T cells, or PBMCs. Samples were obtained from the ongoing ImmuneRACE study (first 160 participants) and from 1,200 or so subjects provided by 6 global collaborators. The repertoires were released in a freely available public database meant as a resource for research on the immune response to SARS-CoV-2. Where available, HLA class I and class II types were obtained from metadata supplied by the sample provider rather than from assay-based typing. Deeply sampled blood TCRbeta repertoires from subjects exposed to, actively infected with, or recovered from COVID-19 were included in the dataset.

Summary of the overall study and its limitations: How much clinical and demographic metadata was included differed by source and by participant, and the metadata was provided uncurated.

The receptor comes from a man between 65 and 79 years old with acute or convalescent COVID-19. The sample was peripheral blood. This chain is built from TRBV28 and TRBJ1-5; 7 central bases correspond to TRBD1. The CDR3 corresponds to CASSPTGHQPQHF. The DNA sequence is TGTGCCAGCAGTCCGACAGGGCATCAGCCCCAGCATTTT.